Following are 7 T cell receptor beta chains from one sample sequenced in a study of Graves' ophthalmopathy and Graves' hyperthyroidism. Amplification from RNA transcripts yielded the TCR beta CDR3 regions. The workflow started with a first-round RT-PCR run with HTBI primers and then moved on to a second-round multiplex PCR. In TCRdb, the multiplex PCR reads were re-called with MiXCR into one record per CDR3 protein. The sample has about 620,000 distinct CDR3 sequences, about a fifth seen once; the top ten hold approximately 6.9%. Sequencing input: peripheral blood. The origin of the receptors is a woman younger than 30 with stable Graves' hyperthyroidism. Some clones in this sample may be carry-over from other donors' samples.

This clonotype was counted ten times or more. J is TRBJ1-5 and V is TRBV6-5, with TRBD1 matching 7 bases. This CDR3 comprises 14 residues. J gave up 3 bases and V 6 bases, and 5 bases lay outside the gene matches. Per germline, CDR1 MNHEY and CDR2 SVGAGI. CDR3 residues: CASRLDRDNQPQHF. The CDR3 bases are TGTGCCAGCAGACTCGACAGGGACAATCAGCCCCAGCATTTT.

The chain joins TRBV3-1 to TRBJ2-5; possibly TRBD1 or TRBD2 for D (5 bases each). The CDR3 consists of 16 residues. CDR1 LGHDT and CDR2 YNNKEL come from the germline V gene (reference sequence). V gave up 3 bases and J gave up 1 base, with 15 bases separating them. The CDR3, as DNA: TGTGCCAGCAGCCACCGTCGGGGCGCGCCCCAAGAGACCCAGTACTTC. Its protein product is CASSHRRGAPQETQYF.

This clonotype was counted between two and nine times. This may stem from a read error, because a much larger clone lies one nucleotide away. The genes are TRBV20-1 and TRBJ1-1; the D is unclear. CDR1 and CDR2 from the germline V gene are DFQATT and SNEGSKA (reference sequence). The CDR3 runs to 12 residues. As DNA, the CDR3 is TGCAGTGCCACGAGCCACACCTCTGAAGCTTGCTTT. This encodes CSATSHTSEACF.

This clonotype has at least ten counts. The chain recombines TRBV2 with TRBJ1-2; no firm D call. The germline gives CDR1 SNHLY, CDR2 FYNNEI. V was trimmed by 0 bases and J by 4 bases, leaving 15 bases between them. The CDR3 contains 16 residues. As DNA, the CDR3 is TGTGCCAGCAGTGAAGCGCCCCCGGGAGGCCCCTATGGCTACACCTTC. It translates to CASSEAPPGGPYGYTF.

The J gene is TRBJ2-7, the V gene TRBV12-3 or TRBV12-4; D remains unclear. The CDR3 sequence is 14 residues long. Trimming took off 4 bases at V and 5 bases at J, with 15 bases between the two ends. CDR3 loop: CASSSEDPFDEQYF. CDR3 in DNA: TGTGCCAGCAGTTCCGAGGACCCTTTTGACGAGCAGTACTTC.

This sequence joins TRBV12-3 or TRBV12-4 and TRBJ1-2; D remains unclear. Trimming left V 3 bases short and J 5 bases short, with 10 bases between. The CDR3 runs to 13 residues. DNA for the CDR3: TGTGCCAGCAGTTTCGATGGGCAGTATGGCTACACCTTC. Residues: CASSFDGQYGYTF.

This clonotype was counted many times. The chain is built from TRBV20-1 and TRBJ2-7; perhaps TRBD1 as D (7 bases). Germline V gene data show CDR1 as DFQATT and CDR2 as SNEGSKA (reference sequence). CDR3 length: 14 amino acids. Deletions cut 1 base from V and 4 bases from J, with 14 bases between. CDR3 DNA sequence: TGCAGTGCTAGAGGGCGGGACAGAAGATACGAGCAGTACTTC. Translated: CSARGRDRRYEQYF.